This TCR beta chain was sequenced for a study of T cell repertoires in cytomegalovirus infection. Looking at the study overall: It was recently identified HLA-C-restricted and well-studied HLA-B-restricted CMV epitopes that the study used.

TCRdb reanalysed the reads using MiXCR and keeps one entry per CDR3 protein. The sample lists over 45,000 distinct CDR3 sequences, over 20% seen once, with about 87% in the top ten. This CDR3 has 15 residues. The germline V and J ends were trimmed by 0 bases and 1 base, with 6 bases remaining between them. Germline CDR1 and CDR2: MGHRA and YSYEKL. A remark on this clonotype: Its antigen remains unknown.

The clonotype was recovered from a human donor in good health (CMV status not recorded). Some clones in this sample may be carry-over from other donors' samples. The starting material was CD8+ T cells from cultured PBMCs, obtained from culture after CMV antigen stimulation. This chain uses TRBV4-1 with TRBJ2-2; D is undetermined. CDR3 sequence reads: CASSQDRQNTGELFF. In DNA, the CDR3 is TGCGCCAGCAGCCAAGATCGGCAGAACACCGGGGAGCTGTTTTTT.